This T cell receptor (beta chain) derives from a study of T cells after posttransplantation cyclophosphamide. Study findings and constraints: Recipient CMV seropositivity and CMV reactivation strongly tracked TRB clonality. Later blood repertoires were often dominated by clones from the donor CD8+ memory compartment. Tissue-infiltrating T cells from skin or gut overlapped little with blood T cells.

About this clone itself: Its antigen is not identified.

Produced via immunoSEQ multiplex PCR; TCRdb's table is partial and in-frame only. Here the sample spans tens of thousands of clones, 80% to 95% being singletons. The CDR3 covers 15 residues. Germline V gene sequence: CDR1 SGHNT, CDR2 YENEEA. The V gene end was trimmed by 5 bases and the J gene end by 0 bases; junction bases not matched to a gene: 5. The chain employs TRBV11-3 and TRBJ1-1, with TRBD1 matching 8 bases. This receptor was taken from a woman aged 25 to 45 in good health and a related stem cell transplant donor. The material sequenced was PBMCs. CDR3 amino acids: CASSARTGLNTEAFF. The DNA for the CDR3 is TGTGCCAGCAGCGCCAGGACAGGGTTGAACACTGAAGCTTTCTTT.